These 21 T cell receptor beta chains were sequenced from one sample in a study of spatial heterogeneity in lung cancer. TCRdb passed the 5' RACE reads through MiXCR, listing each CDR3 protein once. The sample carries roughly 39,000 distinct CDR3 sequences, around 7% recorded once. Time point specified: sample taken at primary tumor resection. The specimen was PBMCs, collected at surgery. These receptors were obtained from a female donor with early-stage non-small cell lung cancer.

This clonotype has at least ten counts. The CDR3: CSALSPTSQETQYF. As DNA, the CDR3 is TGCAGTGCTTTGAGCCCGACTAGTCAAGAGACCCAGTACTTC. The chain employs TRBV20-1 and TRBJ2-5; possible D gene TRBD2, 6 bases. This CDR3 contains 14 residues. CDR1 and CDR2 from the germline V gene are DFQATT and SNEGSKA (reference sequence). V was cut by 5 bases and J by 2 bases, with 15 bases left in between.

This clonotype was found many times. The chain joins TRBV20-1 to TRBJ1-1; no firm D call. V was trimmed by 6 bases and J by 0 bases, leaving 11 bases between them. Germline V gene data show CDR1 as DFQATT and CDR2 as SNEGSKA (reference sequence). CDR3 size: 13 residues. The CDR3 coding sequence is TGCAGTGCCTTGCGGGAACTGAACACTGAAGCTTTCTTT. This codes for CSALRELNTEAFF.

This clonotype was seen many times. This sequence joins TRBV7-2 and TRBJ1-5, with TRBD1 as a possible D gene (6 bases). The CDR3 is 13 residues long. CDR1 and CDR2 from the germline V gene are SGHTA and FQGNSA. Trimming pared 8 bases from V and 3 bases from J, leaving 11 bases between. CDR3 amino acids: CASSQGINQPQHF. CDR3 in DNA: TGTGCCAGCTCCCAGGGGATCAATCAGCCCCAGCATTTT.

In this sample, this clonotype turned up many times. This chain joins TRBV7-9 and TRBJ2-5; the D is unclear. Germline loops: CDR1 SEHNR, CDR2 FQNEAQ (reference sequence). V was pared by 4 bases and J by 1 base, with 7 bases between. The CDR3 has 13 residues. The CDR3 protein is CASSSVAQETQYF. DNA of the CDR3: TGTGCCAGCAGCTCCGTCGCCCAAGAGACCCAGTACTTC.

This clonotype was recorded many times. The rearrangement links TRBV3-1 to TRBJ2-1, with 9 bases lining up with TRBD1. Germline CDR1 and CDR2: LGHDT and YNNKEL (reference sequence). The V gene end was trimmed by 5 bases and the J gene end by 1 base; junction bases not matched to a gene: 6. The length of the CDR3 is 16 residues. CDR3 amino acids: CASSNRQGVSYNEQFF. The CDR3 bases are TGTGCCAGCAGCAACAGACAGGGGGTATCCTACAATGAGCAGTTCTTC.

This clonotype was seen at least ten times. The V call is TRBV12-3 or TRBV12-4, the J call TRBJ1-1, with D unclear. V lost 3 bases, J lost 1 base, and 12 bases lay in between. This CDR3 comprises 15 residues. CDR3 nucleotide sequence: TGTGCCAGCAGTTTCCCCAGAAAGAGGAACACTGAAGCTTTCTTT. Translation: CASSFPRKRNTEAFF.

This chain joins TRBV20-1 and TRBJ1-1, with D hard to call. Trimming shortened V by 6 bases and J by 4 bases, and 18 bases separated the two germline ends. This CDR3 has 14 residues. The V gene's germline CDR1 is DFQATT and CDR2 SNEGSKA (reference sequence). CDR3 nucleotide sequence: TGCAGTGCCCGATCGACCCGGGGAGGCACTGAAGCTTTCTTT. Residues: CSARSTRGGTEAFF.

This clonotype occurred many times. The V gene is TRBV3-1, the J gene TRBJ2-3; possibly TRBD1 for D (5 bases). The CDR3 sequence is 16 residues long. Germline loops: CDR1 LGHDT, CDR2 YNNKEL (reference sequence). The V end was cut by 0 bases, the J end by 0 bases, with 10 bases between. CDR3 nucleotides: TGTGCCAGCAGCCAAGATGAGACAGCCAGCACAGATACGCAGTATTTT. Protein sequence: CASSQDETASTDTQYF.

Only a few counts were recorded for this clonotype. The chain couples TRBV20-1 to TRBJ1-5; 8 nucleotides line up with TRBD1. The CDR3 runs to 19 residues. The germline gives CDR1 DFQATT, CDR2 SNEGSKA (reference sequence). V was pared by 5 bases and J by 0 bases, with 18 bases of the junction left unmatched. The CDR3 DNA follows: TGCAGTGCTTTAACGGCGGGACAGGCACCCCCTTATAGCAATCAGCCCCAGCATTTT. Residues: CSALTAGQAPPYSNQPQHF.

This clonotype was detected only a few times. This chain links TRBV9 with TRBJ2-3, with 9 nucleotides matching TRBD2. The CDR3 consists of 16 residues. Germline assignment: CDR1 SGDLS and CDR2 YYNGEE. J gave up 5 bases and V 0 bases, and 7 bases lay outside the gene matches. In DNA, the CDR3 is TGTGCCAGCAGCGTAGTTGGCGGGGGGGCCAAAGATACGCAGTATTTT. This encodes CASSVVGGGAKDTQYF.

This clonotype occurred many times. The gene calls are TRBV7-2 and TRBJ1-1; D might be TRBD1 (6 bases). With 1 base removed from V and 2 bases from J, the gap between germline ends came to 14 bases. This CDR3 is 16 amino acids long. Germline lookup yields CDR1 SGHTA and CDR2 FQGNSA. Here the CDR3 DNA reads TGTGCCAGCAGCTTAGTCGGCGGGACACTTAACACTGAAGCTTTCTTT. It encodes CASSLVGGTLNTEAFF.

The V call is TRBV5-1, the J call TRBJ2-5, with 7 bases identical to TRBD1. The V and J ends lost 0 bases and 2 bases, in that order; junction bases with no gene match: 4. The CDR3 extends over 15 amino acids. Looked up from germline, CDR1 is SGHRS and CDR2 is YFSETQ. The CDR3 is CASSLAGTVQETQYF. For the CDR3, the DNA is TGCGCCAGCAGCTTGGCCGGGACAGTACAAGAGACCCAGTACTTC.

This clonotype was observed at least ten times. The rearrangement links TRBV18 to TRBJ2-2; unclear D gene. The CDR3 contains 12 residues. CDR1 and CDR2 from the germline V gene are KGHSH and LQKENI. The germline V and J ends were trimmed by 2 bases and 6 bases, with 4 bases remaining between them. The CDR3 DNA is TGTGCCAGCTCACCATCGGCCGGGGAGCTGTTTTTT. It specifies CASSPSAGELFF.

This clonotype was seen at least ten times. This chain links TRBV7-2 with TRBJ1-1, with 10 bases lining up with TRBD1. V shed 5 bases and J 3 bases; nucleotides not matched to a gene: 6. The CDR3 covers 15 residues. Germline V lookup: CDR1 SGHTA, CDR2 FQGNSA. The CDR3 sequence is CASSAQGQGYTEAFF. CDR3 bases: TGTGCCAGCAGCGCACAGGGACAGGGGTACACTGAAGCTTTCTTT.

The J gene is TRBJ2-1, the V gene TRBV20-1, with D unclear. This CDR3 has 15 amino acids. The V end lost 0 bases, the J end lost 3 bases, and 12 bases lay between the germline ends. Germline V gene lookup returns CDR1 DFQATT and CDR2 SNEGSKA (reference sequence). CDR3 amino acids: CSARDVAWIYNEQFF. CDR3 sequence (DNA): TGCAGTGCTAGAGATGTCGCCTGGATCTACAATGAGCAGTTCTTC.

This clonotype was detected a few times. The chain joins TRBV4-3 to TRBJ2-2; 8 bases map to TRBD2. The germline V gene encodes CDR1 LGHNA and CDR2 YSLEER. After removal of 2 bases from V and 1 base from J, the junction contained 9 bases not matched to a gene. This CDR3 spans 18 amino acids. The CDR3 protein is CASSQRPLAEVNTGELFF. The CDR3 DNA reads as TGCGCCAGCAGCCAACGTCCACTAGCGGAGGTGAACACCGGGGAGCTGTTTTTT.

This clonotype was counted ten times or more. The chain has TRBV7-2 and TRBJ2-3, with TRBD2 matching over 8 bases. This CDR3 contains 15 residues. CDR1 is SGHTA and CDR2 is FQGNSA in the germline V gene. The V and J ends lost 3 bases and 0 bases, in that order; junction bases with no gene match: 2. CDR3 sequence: CASSFPSGSTDTQYF. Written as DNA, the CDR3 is TGTGCCAGCAGCTTCCCTAGCGGGAGCACAGATACGCAGTATTTT.

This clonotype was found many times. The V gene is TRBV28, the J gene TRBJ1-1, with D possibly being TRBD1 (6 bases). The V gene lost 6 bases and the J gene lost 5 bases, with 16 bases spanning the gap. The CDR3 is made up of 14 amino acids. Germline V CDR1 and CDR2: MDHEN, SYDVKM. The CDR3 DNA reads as TGTGCCAGCAGACCAGGGGTGGGAATGACTGAAGCTTTCTTT. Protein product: CASRPGVGMTEAFF.

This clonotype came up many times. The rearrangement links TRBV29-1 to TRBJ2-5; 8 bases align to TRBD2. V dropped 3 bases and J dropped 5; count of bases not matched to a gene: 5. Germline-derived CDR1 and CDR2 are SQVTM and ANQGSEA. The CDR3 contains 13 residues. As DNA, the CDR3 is TGCAGCGTTGACCGGGGGGGACTCGAGACCCAGTACTTC. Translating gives CSVDRGGLETQYF.

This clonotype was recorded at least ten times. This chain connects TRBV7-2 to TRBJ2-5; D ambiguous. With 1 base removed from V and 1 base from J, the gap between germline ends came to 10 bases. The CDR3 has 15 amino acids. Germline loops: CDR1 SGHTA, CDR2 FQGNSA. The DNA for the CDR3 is TGTGCCAGCAGCTTAGGGACCCCTATCCAAGAGACCCAGTACTTC. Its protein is CASSLGTPIQETQYF.

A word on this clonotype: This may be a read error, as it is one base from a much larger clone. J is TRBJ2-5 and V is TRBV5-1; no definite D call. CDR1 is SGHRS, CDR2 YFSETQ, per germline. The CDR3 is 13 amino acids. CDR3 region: CPSSLAVGETQYF. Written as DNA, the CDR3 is TGCCCCAGCAGCTTGGCGGTAGGGGAGACCCAGTACTTC.